This T cell receptor (beta chain) was recovered during a study of identical twins. Study conclusions and caveats: Alpha sequences out of frame and shared by twins had excess low generation probability.

As regards this clonotype: Its cognate antigen is unknown.

The CDR3 is 15 residues long. V trimming: 5 bases; J trimming: 3 bases; junction bases outside the gene matches: 9. The germline CDR1 and CDR2 sequences are MDHEN and SYDVKM. MiXCR was run by TCRdb on the 5' RACE reads, yielding one entry per CDR3 protein. Among roughly 350,000 distinct CDR3 sequences listed, about 12% were seen once. Separately, the same data were catalogued under a study of yellow fever vaccine responses in identical twins.

The TCR comes from a woman aged 18-29 years in good health. Source material: CD8+ T cells sorted from blood. The chain carries TRBV28 and TRBJ2-5; 7 nucleotides agree with TRBD1. The CDR3 here is CASSLHRDREETQYF. The CDR3 coding sequence is TGTGCCAGCAGTCTCCACCGGGACAGAGAAGAGACCCAGTACTTC.